The T cell receptor (beta chain) under discussion was sequenced for a study of circulating and synovial CD4+ cells in juvenile arthritis. Study results and caveats: These repertoires were less diverse than bulk blood CD4 repertoires. Bulk blood CD4 samples held at least an order of magnitude more or fewer genomes than CPL. Compared with bulk blood, circulating pathogenic-like lymphocytes shared substantially more CDR3 sequences with synovial T cells.

Of note for this clone: Its matching antigen is unknown.

Patients with active juvenile idiopathic arthritis donated these samples. Trimming took 3 bases from V and 2 from J, leaving 11 bases between them. The CDR3 consists of 14 residues. Germline CDR1 reads MGHRA; CDR2 reads YSYEKL. Generated by immunoSEQ multiplex PCR, the TCRdb table keeps only in-frame clones and is missing some. The sample contains under 40,000 clones, around 93% of which appear only once. This chain connects TRBV4-1 to TRBJ2-7, with D unresolved. The sample was CD4+ T cells from blood. This TCR came from a human donor with juvenile idiopathic arthritis. CDR3 residues: CASSQGRKTYEQYF. Written as DNA, the CDR3 is TGCGCCAGCAGCCAGGGCCGAAAGACCTACGAGCAGTACTTC.